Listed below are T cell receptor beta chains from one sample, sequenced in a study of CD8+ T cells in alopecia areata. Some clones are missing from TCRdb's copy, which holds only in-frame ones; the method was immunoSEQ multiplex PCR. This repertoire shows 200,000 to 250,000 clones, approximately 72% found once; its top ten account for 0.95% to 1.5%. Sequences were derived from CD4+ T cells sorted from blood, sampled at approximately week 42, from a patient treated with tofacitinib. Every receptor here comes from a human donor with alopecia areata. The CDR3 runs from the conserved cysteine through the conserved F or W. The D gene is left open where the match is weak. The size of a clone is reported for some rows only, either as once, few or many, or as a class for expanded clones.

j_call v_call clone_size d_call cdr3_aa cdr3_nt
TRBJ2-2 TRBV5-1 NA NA CASSLRVPDTGELFF TGCGCCAGCAGCTTGAGGGTCCCCGACACCGGGGAGCTGTTTTTT
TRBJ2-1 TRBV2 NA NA CASTVIEQFF TGTGCCAGCACAGTTATTGAGCAGTTCTTC
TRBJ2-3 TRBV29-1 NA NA CSATRSLSMVQYF TGCAGCGCCACTCGATCTCTAAGCATGGTGCAGTATTTT
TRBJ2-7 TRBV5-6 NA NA CASSLGGMNTYEQYF TGTGCCAGCAGCTTGGGGGGAATGAACACCTACGAGCAGTACTTC
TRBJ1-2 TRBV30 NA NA CAWRQGFYGYTF TGTGCCTGGAGGCAGGGCTTCTATGGCTACACCTTC
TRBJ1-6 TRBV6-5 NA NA CASSRGDGWNSPLHF TGTGCCAGCAGCAGGGGTGACGGATGGAATTCACCCCTCCACTTT
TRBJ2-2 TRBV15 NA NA CATSRADRELFF TGTGCCACCAGCAGAGCCGACCGGGAGCTGTTTTTT
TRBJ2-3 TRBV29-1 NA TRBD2 CSVRGGGTDTQYF TGCAGCGTTCGGGGGGGTGGCACAGATACGCAGTATTTT
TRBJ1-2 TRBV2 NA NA CASSRGVGYGYTF TGTGCCAGCAGTAGGGGAGTGGGCTATGGCTACACCTTC
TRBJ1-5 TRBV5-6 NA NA CASSLGQLNQPQHF TGTGCCAGCAGCTTGGGACAGCTAAATCAGCCCCAGCATTTT
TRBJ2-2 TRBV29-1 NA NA CSVEGGPVGELFF TGCAGCGTTGAAGGAGGTCCCGTCGGGGAGCTGTTTTTT
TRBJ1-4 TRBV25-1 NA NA CASSDSPPGDEKLFF TGTGCCAGCAGTGATTCCCCTCCGGGAGATGAAAAACTGTTTTTT
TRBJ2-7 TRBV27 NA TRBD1 CASSQDRDSYEQYF TGTGCCAGCAGTCAGGACAGGGACTCCTACGAGCAGTACTTC
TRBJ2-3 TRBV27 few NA CAAKVSPGTDTQYF TGTGCCGCTAAAGTCTCCCCCGGCACAGATACGCAGTATTTT
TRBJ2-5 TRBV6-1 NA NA CASSEARGYGETQYF TGTGCCAGCAGTGAAGCAAGAGGGTATGGGGAGACCCAGTACTTC
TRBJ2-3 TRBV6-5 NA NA CASSYSLPSGTDTQYF TGTGCCAGCAGTTACTCATTACCCTCCGGCACAGATACGCAGTATTTT
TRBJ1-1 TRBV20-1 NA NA CSARHNTEAFF TGCAGTGCCAGACACAACACTGAAGCTTTCTTT
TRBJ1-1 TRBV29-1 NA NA CSVERGSSETFF TGCAGCGTTGAACGGGGGTCGAGTGAAACTTTCTTT
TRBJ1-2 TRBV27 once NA CASSPTTGKNYGYTF TGTGCCAGCAGTCCAACTACCGGGAAAAACTATGGCTACACCTTC
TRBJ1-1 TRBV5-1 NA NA CASSFGTQGTEAFF TGCGCCAGCAGCTTCGGAACACAGGGAACTGAAGCTTTCTTT
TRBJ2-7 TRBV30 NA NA CAWSVLRAGEEQYF TGTGCCTGGAGTGTTCTCCGGGCAGGGGAAGAGCAGTACTTC
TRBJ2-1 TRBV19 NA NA CATYRDRSSYNEQFF TGTGCCACTTACAGGGACCGGTCCTCCTACAATGAGCAGTTCTTC
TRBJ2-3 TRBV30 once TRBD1 CAWSGQGGTDTQYF TGTGCCTGGAGTGGACAGGGTGGTACAGATACGCAGTATTTT
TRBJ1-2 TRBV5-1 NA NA CASSLARESTYGYTF TGCGCCAGCAGCTTGGCAAGGGAGAGCACTTACGGCTACACCTTC
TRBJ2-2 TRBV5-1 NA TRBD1 CASSLGQGTGELFF TGCGCCAGCAGCTTGGGACAGGGGACCGGGGAGCTGTTTTTT
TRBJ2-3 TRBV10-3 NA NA CAISDPGGVSTDTQYF TGTGCCATCAGTGATCCGGGCGGGGTCAGCACAGATACGCAGTATTTT
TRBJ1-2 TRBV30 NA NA CAWSTGGNFAGYTF TGTGCCTGGAGTACAGGCGGCAATTTCGCTGGCTACACCTTC
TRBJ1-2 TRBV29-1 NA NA CSVHLRANYGYTF TGCAGCGTTCACCTCCGGGCGAACTATGGCTACACCTTC
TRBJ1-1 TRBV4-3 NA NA CASSQDLKQEAFF TGCGCCAGCAGCCAAGATCTGAAGCAGGAAGCTTTCTTT
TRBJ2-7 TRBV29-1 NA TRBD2 CSVGTGGHEQYF TGCAGCGTTGGGACGGGAGGCCACGAGCAGTACTTC
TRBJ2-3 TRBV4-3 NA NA CASSQDSPDTQYF TGCGCCAGCAGCCAAGATAGCCCAGATACGCAGTATTTT
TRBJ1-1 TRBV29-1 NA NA CSGGGSFEAFF TGCAGCGGGGGTGGGAGCTTTGAAGCTTTCTTT
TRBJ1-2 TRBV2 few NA CASGQGGNYGYTF TGTGCCAGCGGTCAAGGGGGTAACTATGGCTACACCTTC
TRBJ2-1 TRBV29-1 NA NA CSGRHENEQFF TGCAGCGGCCGACATGAAAATGAGCAGTTCTTC
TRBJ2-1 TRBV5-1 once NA CASSLADFSNEQFF TGCGCCAGCAGCTTGGCGGACTTCTCCAATGAGCAGTTCTTC
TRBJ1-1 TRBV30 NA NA CAWSGTGRWEAFF TGTGCCTGGAGTGGCACAGGGCGGTGGGAGGCTTTCTTT
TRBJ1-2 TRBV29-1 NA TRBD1 CSVEGQGFGYTF TGCAGCGTTGAAGGACAGGGTTTTGGCTACACCTTC
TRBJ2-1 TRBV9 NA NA CASSVASTSTNEQFF TGTGCCAGCAGCGTAGCTAGTACGTCGACCAATGAGCAGTTCTTC
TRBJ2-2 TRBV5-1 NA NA CASSLAGAANTGELFF TGCGCCAGCAGCTTGGCCGGGGCCGCGAACACCGGGGAGCTGTTTTTT
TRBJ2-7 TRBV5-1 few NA CASSSLSESYEQYF TGCGCCAGCAGCTCTTTATCGGAATCCTACGAGCAGTACTTC
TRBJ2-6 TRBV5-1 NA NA CASSPGRPGANVLTF TGCGCCAGCAGCCCGGGGAGACCTGGGGCCAACGTCCTGACTTTC
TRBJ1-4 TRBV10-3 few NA CASWEVVGEKLFF TGTGCCAGCTGGGAGGTTGTAGGGGAAAAACTGTTTTTT
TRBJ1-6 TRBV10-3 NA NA CAINGGAYNSPLHF TGTGCCATCAACGGGGGGGCGTATAATTCACCCCTCCACTTT
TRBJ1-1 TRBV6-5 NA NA CASSYLAGNTEAFF TGTGCCAGCAGTTACTTGGCAGGTAACACTGAAGCTTTCTTT
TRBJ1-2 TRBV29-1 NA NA CSVGDRRNYGYTF TGCAGCGTCGGGGACCGACGAAACTATGGCTACACCTTC
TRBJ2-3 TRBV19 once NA CARTDRTDTQYF TGTGCCAGGACAGACAGGACAGATACGCAGTATTTT
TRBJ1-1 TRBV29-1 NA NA CSVEAADTEAFF TGCAGCGTTGAGGCGGCAGACACTGAAGCTTTCTTT
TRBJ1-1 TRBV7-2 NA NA CASSLADYMNTEAFF TGTGCCAGCAGCTTAGCGGACTACATGAACACTGAAGCTTTCTTT
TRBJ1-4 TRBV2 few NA CASTGVRIYEKLFF TGTGCCAGCACGGGGGTGAGGATATACGAAAAACTGTTTTTT
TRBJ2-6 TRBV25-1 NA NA CASSALQGTPGGANVLTF TGTGCCAGCAGTGCACTACAGGGGACTCCGGGTGGGGCCAACGTCCTGACTTTC
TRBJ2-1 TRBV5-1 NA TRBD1 CASSSWDRGGREQFF TGCGCCAGCAGCTCGTGGGACAGGGGAGGCCGGGAGCAGTTCTTC
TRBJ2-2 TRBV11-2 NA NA CASSLAQGGTGELFF TGTGCCAGCAGCTTAGCGCAGGGTGGCACCGGGGAGCTGTTTTTT
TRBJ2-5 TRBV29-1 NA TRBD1 CSVAGQGAETQYF TGCAGCGTTGCGGGACAGGGGGCAGAGACCCAGTACTTC
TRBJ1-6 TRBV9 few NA CASSVDGSFSSPLHF TGTGCCAGCAGCGTAGACGGCTCCTTTAGTTCACCCCTCCACTTT
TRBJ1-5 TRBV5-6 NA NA CASSLGFGNQPQHF TGTGCCAGCAGCTTGGGCTTTGGCAATCAGCCCCAGCATTTT